The source of this TCR beta chain is a study of sequential checkpoint blockade in melanoma. Study as a whole: After both sequences, patients received maintenance nivolumab.

Generated by immunoSEQ multiplex PCR, the TCRdb table keeps only in-frame clones and is missing some. The data show some 13,000 clones, with approximately 72% seen just once and roughly 30% held by the top ten. Specified treatment: randomized to nivolumab then ipilimumab (arm A) or the reverse (arm B). CDR1 and CDR2 from the germline V gene are SGHAT and FQNNGV. Between the trimmed V and J ends, which lost 6 bases and 6 bases, there was a span of 12 bases. The CDR3 length is 13 residues. V usage is TRBV11-2 and J usage is TRBJ2-4, with D maybe TRBD1 (6 bases). The source of this sequence is a human donor with melanoma. This specimen consisted of CD8+ T cells sorted from blood (inferred from file names), obtained from a patient given nivolumab and ipilimumab in sequence. CDR3 bases: TGTGCCAGCAGGGACAGCGACTCAAACATTCAGTACTTC. The encoded protein is CASRDSDSNIQYF.